This T cell receptor beta chain was sequenced in a study of shared clonotypes between healthy human individuals (dated by TCRdb to about 2020). About the investigation overall: The cohort comprised a couple of women and a few men aged 18 to 49 years. To increase sequencing depth and limit assay-specific biases, TCR repertoire library preparation and sequencing were carried out by different laboratories using diverse techniques. For each donor, CD4 naive and CD4 memory were each given three plates, CD8 naive was given two plates, and CD8 memory was given one plate. To estimate repertoire size and how much clonotype sharing occurs between individuals, the study deeply sequenced the blood TCR repertoires of roughly 5 healthy adults. Per donor, leukapheresis produced somewhere between about 0.94 and 9.5 billion PBMCs. General conclusions and limits of the study: Naive subsets generally had larger estimated clonotype richness than memory subsets. When a handful of donors were compared, the shared fraction of clonotypes was about 5.2% for naive CD4, 3% to 4% for naive CD8, more than 2% for memory CD4, and roughly 0.4% for memory CD8. Only blood was sampled, and tissue TCR repertoires likely differ from those in blood. Higher generation probabilities were observed for clonotypes shared by all four sorted-subset donors than for non-shared clonotypes. Pairwise subsampling indicated that sequencing depth was expected to affect the degree of clonotype sharing among donors. Incomplete sequencing was indicated by rarefaction of sorted-subset datasets, despite the large sequencing depth. The small number of donors limited the genetic and exposure-history diversity represented.

Including the terminal cysteine and phenylalanine, the CDR3 comprises 15 residues. Only CDR3 DNA remains: 45 bases, in frame from the first base. Trimming accounts for 1 base at V and 2 bases at J, while the number of junction bases matched to no gene is 3. CDR1 is given as SGHRS and CDR2 as YFSETQ, both from the germline V gene. Using the deep immunoSEQ assay, TCR CDR3 regions were amplified from genomic DNA by multiplex PCR. For each cell subset, the extracted genomic DNA was distributed evenly across all wells of several immunoSEQ 96-well plates, and each plate served as one replicate. Each replicate PCR for sorted subsets received about 210 ng genomic DNA, equal to about 30,000 T cell genomes. Purified libraries were measured with a Qubit 3.0 fluorometer, size-checked on a Bioanalyzer 2100, and measured again with the KAPA Library Quantification kit. Each immunoSEQ 96-well plate was sequenced on its own single-read 150-cycle Illumina NextSeq 550 flow cell. The source study handled its data this way. Because only junctional sequences without quality scores were contained in the immunoSEQ output, filtering matching that applied to full-length reads could not be performed. Sequences were annotated with PyIR, a Python wrapper for IgBLAST v1.9, using IMGT germline references to assign V/J genes and CDR3. Reads were removed for weak V/J assignments (E-value above 1e-6), missing CDR3, stop codons, out-of-frame junctions, or ambiguous translated residues. V3J clonotypes were defined as sequences sharing the same inferred V gene, J gene, and CDR3 amino acid sequence. Percentage overlap between repertoires was computed as shared unique clonotypes divided by the size of the smaller repertoire. Three approaches were used to assess repertoire richness: RTK rarefaction, the Chao1 estimator, and Recon v2.1 estimates of unobserved clonotypes. OLGA was used to compute generation probabilities for all TCRbeta clonotypes that the gDNA method yielded from a few donors. Sourced from immuneACCESS, this table was stored by TCRdb with only in-frame sequences that have V and J called. A share of the clones is absent; for the studies checked, an unresolved V gene accounts for under half, and the remainder has no known explanation. That table is the source of V, J and clone size, and D and trimming were worked out from the DNA. The sample contains about 960,000 clones, over 75% of them found a single time. About 1.5% of the sample belongs to the ten largest clones.

Healthy HIV-negative adults with no recently reported acute infections or vaccinations were included as donors. Every donor was a Caucasian adult residing in Nashville, Tennessee, USA. CD4+ T cells were enriched through magnetic negative selection, after which naive cells were positively selected on CD45RA and the remaining negative fraction served as the memory subset. Blood was obtained by leukapheresis, after which PBMCs were separated by Ficoll-Histopaque density gradient centrifugation and cryopreserved in liquid nitrogen vapor phase. Analytical flow cytometry was used to check the purity and quantity of each magnetically sorted T cell population. Genomic DNA was isolated from each sorted fraction and quantified by UV absorbance on a Nanodrop 2000c. A remark on this clone: Its antigen is unknown. Base qualities are not recorded, but no much larger clone differs from it by a single base. Other DNA sequences within the sample encode an identical CDR3.

The source is a young man in good health. The sample comprised memory CD4+ T cells sorted from blood. The meaning of the sample's cell subset or site label: CD45RA-negative fraction. The rearranged chain carries TRBV5-1 and TRBJ2-3, with 8 junctional bases fitting TRBD1. The DNA sequence is given as TGCGCCAGCAGCTTGAGGACAGGGTCCACAGATACGCAGTATTTT. This sequence encodes CASSLRTGSTDTQYF. With all but the CDR3 taken from the reference TRBV5-1 and TRBJ2-3 genes, the full variable domain is: KAGVTQTPRYLIKTRGQQVTLSCSPISGHRSVSWYQQTPGQGLQFLFEYFSETQRNKGNFPGRFSGRQFSNSRSEMNVSTLELGDSALYLCASSLRTGSTDTQYFGPGTRLTVL.